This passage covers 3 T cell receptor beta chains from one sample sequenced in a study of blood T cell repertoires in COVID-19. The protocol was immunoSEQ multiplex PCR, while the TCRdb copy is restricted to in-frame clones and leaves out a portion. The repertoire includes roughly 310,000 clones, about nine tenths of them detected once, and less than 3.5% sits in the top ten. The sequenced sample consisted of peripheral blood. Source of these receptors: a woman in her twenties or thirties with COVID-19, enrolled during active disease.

CDR3 DNA sequence: TGTGCCAGCAGCAAGGACAGTAGGGCTTTCGCAAAACTGTTTTTT. The encoded protein is CASSKDSRAFAKLFF. The chain has TRBV5-8 and TRBJ1-4; TRBD1 might be the D (6 bases). The V and J ends lost 4 bases and 10 bases respectively, with 20 bases between them. CDR3 length equals 15 residues. CDR1 is SGHTS, CDR2 YDEGEE, per germline.

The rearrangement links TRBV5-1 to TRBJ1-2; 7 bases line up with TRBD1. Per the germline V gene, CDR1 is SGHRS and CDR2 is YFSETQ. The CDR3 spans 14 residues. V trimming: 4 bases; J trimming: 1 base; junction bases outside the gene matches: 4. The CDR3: CASSPDRVNYGYTF. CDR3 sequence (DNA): TGCGCCAGCAGCCCTGACAGGGTTAACTATGGCTACACCTTC.

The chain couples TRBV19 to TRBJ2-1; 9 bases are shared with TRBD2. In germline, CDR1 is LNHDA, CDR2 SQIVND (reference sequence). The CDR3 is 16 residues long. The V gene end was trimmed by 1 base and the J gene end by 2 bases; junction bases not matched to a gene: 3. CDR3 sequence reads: CASSIGGRVTYNEQFF. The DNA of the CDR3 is TGTGCCAGTAGTATAGGCGGGAGGGTAACCTACAATGAGCAGTTCTTC.